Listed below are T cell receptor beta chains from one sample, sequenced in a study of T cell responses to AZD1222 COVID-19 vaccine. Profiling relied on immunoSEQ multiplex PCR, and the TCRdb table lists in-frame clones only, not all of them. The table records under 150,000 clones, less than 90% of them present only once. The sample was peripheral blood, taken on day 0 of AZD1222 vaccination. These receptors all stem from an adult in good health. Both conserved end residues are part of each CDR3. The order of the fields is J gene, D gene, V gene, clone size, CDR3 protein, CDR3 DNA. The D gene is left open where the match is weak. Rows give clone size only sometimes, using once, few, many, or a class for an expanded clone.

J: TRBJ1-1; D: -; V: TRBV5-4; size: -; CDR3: CASSKARDTLLNTEAFF; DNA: TGTGCCAGCAGCAAGGCCCGGGACACCCTCCTTAACACTGAAGCTTTCTTT
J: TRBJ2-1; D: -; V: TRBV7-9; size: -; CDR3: CASSWGGTDEQFF; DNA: TGTGCCAGCAGCTGGGGAGGGACAGATGAGCAGTTCTTC
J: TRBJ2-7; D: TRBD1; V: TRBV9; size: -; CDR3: CASSPPLRGHEQYF; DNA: TGTGCCAGCAGCCCCCCCCTCAGGGGGCACGAGCAGTACTTC
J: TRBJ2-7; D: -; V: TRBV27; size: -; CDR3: CASALGQSYEQYF; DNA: TGTGCCAGCGCTCTCGGACAGAGCTACGAGCAGTACTTC
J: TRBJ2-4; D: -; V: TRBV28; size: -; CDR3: CASTPQPVRTWGTNIQYF; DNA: TGTGCCAGCACCCCCCAGCCGGTCCGCACATGGGGAACAAACATTCAGTACTTC
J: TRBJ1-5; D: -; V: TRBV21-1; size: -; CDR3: CASSRFSNQPQHF; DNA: TGTGCCAGCAGCAGGTTTAGCAATCAGCCCCAGCATTTT
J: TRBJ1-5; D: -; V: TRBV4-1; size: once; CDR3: CASSQGGMGQPQHF; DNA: TGCGCCAGCAGCCAAGGAGGGATGGGTCAGCCCCAGCATTTT
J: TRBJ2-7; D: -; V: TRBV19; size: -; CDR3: CASSPGPGTPEQYF; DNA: TGTGCCAGTAGTCCAGGTCCAGGGACTCCCGAGCAGTACTTC
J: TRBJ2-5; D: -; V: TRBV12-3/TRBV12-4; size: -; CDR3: CASGDAWTQYF; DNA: TGTGCCAGCGGCGACGCATGGACCCAGTACTTC
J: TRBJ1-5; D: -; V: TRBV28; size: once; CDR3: CASSSPTGIARQPQHF; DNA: TGTGCCAGCAGTTCACCAACAGGGATTGCACGCCAGCCCCAGCATTTT
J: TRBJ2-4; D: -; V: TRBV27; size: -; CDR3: CASSLLSSGKNIQYF; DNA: TGTGCCAGCAGTTTATTAAGCAGCGGAAAAAACATTCAGTACTTC
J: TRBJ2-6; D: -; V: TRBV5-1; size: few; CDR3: CASSLDLSSGANVLTF; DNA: TGCGCCAGCAGCTTGGACCTCAGCTCTGGGGCCAACGTCCTGACTTTC
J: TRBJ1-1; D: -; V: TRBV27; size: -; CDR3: CASSLPQGEAFF; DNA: TGTGCCAGCAGTTTACCGCAGGGCGAAGCTTTCTTT
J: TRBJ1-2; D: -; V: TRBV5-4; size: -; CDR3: CASSLPGRGYTF; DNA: TGTGCCAGCAGCTTGCCGGGTAGGGGCTACACCTTC
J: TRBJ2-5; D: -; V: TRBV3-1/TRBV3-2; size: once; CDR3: CASSQDGSRETQYF; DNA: TGTGCCAGCAGCCAAGACGGATCGCGGGAGACCCAGTACTTC
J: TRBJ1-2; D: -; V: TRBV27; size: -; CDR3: CASGRGAGANYGYTF; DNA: TGTGCCAGCGGCAGGGGCGCCGGTGCTAACTATGGCTACACCTTC
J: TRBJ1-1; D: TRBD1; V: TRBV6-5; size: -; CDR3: CASTPGTGGAEAFF; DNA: TGTGCCAGCACCCCCGGGACAGGGGGAGCTGAAGCTTTCTTT
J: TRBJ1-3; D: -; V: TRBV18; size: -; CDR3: CASSPPAQRGNTIYF; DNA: TGTGCCAGCTCACCACCCGCACAAAGGGGAAACACCATATATTTT
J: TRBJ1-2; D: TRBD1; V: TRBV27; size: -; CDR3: CASSLAGQGYYGYTF; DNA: TGTGCCAGCAGTTTAGCGGGACAGGGTTACTATGGCTACACCTTC
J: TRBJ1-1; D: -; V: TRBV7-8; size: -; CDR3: CASSLAKPWNRADEAFF; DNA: TGTGCCAGCAGCTTAGCAAAACCTTGGAACAGGGCGGATGAAGCTTTCTTT
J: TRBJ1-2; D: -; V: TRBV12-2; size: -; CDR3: CASRLAETGGDGYTF; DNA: TGTGCAAGTCGCTTAGCGGAGACAGGGGGTGATGGCTACACCTTC
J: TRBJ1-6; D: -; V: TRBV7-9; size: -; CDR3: CASSLLRIDSPLHF; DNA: TGTGCCAGCAGCTTATTGCGTATAGATTCACCCCTCCACTTT
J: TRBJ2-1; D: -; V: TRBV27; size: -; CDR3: CASSPEDFSYNEQFF; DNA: TGTGCCAGCAGTCCGGAGGATTTCTCCTACAATGAGCAGTTCTTC
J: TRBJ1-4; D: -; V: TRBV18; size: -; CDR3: CASSPPDWEKLFF; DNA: TGTGCCAGCTCACCACCGGATTGGGAAAAACTGTTTTTT
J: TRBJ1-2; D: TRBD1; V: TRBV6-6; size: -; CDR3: CASWTDRVGDGYTF; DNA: TGTGCCAGCTGGACGGACAGGGTGGGTGATGGCTACACCTTC
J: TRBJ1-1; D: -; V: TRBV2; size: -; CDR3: CARYDTNTEAFF; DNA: TGTGCCAGGTACGACACGAACACTGAAGCTTTCTTT
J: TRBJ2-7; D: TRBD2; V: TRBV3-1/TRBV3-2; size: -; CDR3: CASSQVALAGGEQYF; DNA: TGTGCCAGCAGCCAAGTCGCTCTAGCGGGAGGCGAGCAGTACTTC
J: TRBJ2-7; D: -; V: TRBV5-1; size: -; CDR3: CASSPGSGAYEQYF; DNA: TGCGCCAGCAGCCCCGGATCGGGGGCCTACGAGCAGTACTTC
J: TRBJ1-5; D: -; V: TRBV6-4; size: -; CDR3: CASSDYPAGPYSNQPQHF; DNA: TGTGCCAGCAGCGATTACCCGGCGGGTCCGTATAGCAATCAGCCCCAGCATTTT
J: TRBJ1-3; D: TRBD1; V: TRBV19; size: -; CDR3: CASSMPGQGDSGNTIYF; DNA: TGTGCCAGTAGTATGCCGGGACAGGGGGACTCTGGAAACACCATATATTTT
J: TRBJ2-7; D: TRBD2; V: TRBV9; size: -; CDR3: CASSVGGSGGDEQYF; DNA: TGTGCCAGCAGCGTAGGAGGTAGCGGGGGGGACGAGCAGTACTTC
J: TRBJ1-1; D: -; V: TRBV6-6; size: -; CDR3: CASSRWGGNTEAFF; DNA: TGTGCCAGCAGCCGCTGGGGGGGAAACACTGAAGCTTTCTTT
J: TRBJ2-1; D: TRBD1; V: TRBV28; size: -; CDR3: CASRPRQGKQFF; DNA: TGTGCCAGCAGGCCGAGACAGGGTAAGCAGTTCTTC
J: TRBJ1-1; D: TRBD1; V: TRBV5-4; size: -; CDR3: CASSGDSGTEAFF; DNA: TGTGCCAGCAGCGGGGACAGTGGGACTGAAGCTTTCTTT
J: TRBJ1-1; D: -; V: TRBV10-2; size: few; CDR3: CASKGTPNTEAFF; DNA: TGCGCCAGCAAAGGGACCCCGAACACTGAAGCTTTCTTT
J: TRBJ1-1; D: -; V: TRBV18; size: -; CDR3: CASSPVELGVHTEAFF; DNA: TGTGCCAGCTCACCAGTTGAGCTCGGTGTCCACACTGAAGCTTTCTTT